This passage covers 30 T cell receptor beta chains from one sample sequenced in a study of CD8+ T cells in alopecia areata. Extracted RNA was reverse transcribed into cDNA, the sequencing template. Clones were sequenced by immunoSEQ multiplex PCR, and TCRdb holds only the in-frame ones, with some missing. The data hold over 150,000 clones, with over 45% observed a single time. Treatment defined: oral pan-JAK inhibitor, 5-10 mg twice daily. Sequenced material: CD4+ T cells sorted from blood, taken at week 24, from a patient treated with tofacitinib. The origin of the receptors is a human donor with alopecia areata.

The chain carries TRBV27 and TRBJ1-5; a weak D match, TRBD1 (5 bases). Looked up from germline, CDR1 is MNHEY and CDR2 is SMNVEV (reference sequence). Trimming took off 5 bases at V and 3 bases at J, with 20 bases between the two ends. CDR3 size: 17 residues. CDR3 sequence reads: CASSPLGGAAINQPQHF. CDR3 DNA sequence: TGTGCCAGCAGTCCCCTCGGCGGGGCAGCTATCAATCAGCCCCAGCATTTT.

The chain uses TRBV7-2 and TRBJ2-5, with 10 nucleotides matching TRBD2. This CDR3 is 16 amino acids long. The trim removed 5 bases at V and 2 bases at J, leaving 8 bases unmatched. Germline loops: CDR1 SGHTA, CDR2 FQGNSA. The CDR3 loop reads CASSGRTSGGQETQYF. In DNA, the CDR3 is TGTGCCAGCAGCGGGAGGACTAGCGGAGGGCAAGAGACCCAGTACTTC.

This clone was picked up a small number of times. The CDR3 protein is CASSPTGGRTEAFF. The CDR3 nucleotides read TGTGCCAGCAGTCCCACAGGGGGTCGCACTGAAGCTTTCTTT. The V and J genes are TRBV6-6 and TRBJ1-1; 8 bases align to TRBD1. In germline, CDR1 is MNHNY, CDR2 SVGAGI (reference sequence). Germline trimming cut 5 bases from V and 4 bases from J; bases unmatched to any gene: 6. This CDR3 region has 14 residues.

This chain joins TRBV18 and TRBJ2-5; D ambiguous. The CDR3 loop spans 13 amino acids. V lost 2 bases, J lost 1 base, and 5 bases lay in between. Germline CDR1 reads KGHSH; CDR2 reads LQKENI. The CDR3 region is CASSPVGQETQYF. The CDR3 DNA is TGTGCCAGCTCACCAGTAGGCCAAGAGACCCAGTACTTC.

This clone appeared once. CDR3 nucleotides: TGTGCCAGCTCAGAGGACGGGAACACTGAAGCTTTCTTT. Translation: CASSEDGNTEAFF. The V gene is TRBV18, the J gene TRBJ1-1; D not certain. This CDR3 is 13 amino acids long. V was shortened by 5 bases and J by 1 base, with 8 bases between the two germline ends. The germline V gene encodes CDR1 KGHSH and CDR2 LQKENI.

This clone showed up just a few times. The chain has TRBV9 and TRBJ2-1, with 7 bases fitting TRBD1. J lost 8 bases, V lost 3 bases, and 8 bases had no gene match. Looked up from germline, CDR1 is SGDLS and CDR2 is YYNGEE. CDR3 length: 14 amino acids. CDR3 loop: CASSASTGNDEQFF. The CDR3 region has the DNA TGTGCCAGCAGCGCTTCGACAGGGAATGATGAGCAGTTCTTC. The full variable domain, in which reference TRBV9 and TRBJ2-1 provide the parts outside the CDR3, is DSGVTQTPKHLITATGQRVTLRCSPRSGDLSVYWYQQSLDQGLQFLIQYYNGEERAKGNILERFSAQQFPDLHSELNLSSLELGDSALYFCASSASTGNDEQFFGPGTRLTVL.

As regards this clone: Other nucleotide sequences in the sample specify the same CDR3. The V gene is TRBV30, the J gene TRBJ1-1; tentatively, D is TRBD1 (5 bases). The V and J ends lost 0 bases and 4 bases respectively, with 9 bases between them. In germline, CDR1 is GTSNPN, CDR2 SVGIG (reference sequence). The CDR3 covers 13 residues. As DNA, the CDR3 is TGTGCCTGGAGTGTACGGGGGAGCACTGAAGCTTTCTTT. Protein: CAWSVRGSTEAFF.

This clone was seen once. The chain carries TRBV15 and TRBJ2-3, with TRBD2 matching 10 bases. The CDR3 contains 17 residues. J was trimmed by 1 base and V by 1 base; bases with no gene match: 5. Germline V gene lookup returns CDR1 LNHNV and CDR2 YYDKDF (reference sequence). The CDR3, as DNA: TGTGCCACCAGCAGAGCGGGGCTAGCGGGAGGCACAGATACGCAGTATTTT. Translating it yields CATSRAGLAGGTDTQYF.

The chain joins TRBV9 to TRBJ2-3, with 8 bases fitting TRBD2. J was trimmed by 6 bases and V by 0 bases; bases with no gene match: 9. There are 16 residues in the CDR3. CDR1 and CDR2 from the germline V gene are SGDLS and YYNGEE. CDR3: CASSVEPGGARDTQYF. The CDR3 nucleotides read TGTGCCAGCAGCGTAGAACCGGGGGGGGCCAGGGATACGCAGTATTTT.

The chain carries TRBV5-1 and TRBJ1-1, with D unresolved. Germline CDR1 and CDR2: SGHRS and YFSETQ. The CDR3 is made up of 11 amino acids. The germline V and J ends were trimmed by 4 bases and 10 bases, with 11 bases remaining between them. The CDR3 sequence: CASSLGSVAFF. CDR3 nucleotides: TGCGCCAGCAGCCTAGGGTCGGTAGCTTTCTTT.

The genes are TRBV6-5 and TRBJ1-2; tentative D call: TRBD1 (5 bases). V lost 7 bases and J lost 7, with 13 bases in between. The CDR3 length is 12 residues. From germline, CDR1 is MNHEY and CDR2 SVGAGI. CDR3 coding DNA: TGTGCCAGCAACGAGGGGTGGGGTGGCTACACCTTC. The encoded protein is CASNEGWGGYTF.

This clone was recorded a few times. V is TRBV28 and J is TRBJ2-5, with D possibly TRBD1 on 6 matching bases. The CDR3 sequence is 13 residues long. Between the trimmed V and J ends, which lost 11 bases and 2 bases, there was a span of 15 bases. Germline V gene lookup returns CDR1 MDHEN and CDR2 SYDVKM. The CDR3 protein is CALKGVSQETQYF. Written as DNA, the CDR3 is TGTGCCCTCAAGGGGGTCAGTCAAGAGACCCAGTACTTC.

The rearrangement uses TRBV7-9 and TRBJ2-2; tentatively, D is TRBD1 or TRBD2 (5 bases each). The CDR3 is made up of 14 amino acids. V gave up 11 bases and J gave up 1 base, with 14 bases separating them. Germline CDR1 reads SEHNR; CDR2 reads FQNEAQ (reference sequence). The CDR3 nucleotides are TGTGCCTCGCCCCCGGGGCGGAACACCGGGGAGCTGTTTTTT. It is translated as CASPPGRNTGELFF.

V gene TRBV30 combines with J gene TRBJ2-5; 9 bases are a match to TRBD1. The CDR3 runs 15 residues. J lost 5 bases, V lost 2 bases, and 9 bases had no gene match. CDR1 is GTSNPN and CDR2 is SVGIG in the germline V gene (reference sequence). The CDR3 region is CAWSPPGTGWETQYF. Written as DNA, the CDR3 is TGTGCCTGGAGTCCCCCCGGGACAGGGTGGGAGACCCAGTACTTC.

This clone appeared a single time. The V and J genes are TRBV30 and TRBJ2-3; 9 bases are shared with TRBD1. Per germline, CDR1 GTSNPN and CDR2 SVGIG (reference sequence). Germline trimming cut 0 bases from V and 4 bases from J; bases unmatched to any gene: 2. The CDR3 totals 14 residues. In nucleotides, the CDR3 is TGTGCCTGGAGTGTACAGGGGGCCCCAGATACGCAGTATTTT. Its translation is CAWSVQGAPDTQYF.

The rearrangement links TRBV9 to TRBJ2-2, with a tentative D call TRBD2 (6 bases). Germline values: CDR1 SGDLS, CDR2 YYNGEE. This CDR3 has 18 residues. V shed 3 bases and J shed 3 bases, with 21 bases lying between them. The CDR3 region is CASSAGGTHKLYTGELFF. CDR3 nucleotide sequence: TGTGCCAGCAGCGCCGGCGGGACCCACAAACTATACACCGGGGAGCTGTTTTTT.

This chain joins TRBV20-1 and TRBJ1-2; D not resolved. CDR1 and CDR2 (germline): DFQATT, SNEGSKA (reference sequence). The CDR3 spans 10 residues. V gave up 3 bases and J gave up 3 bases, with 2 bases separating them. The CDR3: CSARDYGYTF. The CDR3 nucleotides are TGCAGTGCTAGGGACTATGGCTACACCTTC.

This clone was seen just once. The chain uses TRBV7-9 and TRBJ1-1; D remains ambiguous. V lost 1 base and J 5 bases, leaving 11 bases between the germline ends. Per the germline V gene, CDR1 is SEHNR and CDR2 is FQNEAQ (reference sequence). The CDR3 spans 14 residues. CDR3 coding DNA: TGTGCCAGCAGCTTAGATGTGGTGGAGACTGAAGCTTTCTTT. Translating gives CASSLDVVETEAFF. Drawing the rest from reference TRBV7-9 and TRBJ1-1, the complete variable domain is DTGVSQNPRHKITKRGQNVTFRCDPISEHNRLYWYRQTLGQGPEFLTYFQNEAQLEKSRLLSDRFSAERPKGSFSTLEIQRTEQGDSAMYLCASSLDVVETEAFFGQGTRLTVV.

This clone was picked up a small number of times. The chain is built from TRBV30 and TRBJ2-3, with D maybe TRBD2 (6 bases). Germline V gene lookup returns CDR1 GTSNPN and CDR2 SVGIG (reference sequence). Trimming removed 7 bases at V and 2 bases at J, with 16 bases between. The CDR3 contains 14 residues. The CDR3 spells CASGGTRDTDTQYF. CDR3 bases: TGTGCCTCCGGCGGGACTCGAGACACAGATACGCAGTATTTT.

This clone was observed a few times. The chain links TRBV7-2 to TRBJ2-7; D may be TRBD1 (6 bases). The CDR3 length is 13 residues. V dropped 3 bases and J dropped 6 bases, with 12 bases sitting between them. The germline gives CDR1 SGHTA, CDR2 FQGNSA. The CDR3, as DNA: TGTGCCAGCAGCTTCTACAGGGATTCCGAGCAGTACTTC. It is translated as CASSFYRDSEQYF.

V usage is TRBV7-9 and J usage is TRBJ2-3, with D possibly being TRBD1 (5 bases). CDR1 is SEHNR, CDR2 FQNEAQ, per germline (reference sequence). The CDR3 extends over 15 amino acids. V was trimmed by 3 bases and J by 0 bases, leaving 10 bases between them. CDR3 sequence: CASSLTVPSTDTQYF. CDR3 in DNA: TGTGCCAGCAGCTTGACAGTCCCTAGCACAGATACGCAGTATTTT. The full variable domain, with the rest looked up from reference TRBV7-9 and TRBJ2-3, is DTGVSQNPRHKITKRGQNVTFRCDPISEHNRLYWYRQTLGQGPEFLTYFQNEAQLEKSRLLSDRFSAERPKGSFSTLEIQRTEQGDSAMYLCASSLTVPSTDTQYFGPGTRLTVL.

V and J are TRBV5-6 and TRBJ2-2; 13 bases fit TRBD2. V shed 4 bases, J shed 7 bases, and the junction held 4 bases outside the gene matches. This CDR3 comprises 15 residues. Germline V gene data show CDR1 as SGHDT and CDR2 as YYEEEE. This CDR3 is CASSTSGGAGGELFF. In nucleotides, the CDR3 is TGTGCCAGCAGCACTAGCGGGGGGGCCGGCGGGGAGCTGTTTTTT.

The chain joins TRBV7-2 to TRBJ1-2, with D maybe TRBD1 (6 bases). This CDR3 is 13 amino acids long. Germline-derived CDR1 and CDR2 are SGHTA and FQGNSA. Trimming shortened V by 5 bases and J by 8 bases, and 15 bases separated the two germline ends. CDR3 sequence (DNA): TGTGCCAGCAGCGAGACGGGACAAAGAGGCTACACCTTC. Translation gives CASSETGQRGYTF. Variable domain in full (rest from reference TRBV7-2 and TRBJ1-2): GAGVSQSPSNKVTEKGKDVELRCDPISGHTALYWYRQSLGQGLEFLIYFQGNSAPDKSGLPSDRFSAERTGGSVSTLTIQRTQQEDSAVYLCASSETGQRGYTFGSGTRLTVV.

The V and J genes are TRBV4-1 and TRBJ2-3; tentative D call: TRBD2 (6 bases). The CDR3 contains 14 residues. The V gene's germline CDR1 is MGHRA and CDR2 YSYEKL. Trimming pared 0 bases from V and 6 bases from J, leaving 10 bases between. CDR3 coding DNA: TGCGCCAGCAGCCAAGATCCGGGGAGGGATACGCAGTATTTT. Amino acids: CASSQDPGRDTQYF.

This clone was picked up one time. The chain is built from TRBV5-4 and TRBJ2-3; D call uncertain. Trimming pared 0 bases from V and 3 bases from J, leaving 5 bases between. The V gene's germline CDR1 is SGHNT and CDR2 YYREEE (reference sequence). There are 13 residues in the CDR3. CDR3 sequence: CASSLARTDTQYF. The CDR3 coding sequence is TGTGCCAGCAGCTTGGCCCGAACAGATACGCAGTATTTT. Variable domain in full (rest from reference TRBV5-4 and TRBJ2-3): ETGVTQSPTHLIKTRGQQVTLRCSSQSGHNTVSWYQQALGQGPQFIFQYYREEENGRGNFPPRFSGLQFPNYSSELNVNALELDDSALYLCASSLARTDTQYFGPGTRLTVL.

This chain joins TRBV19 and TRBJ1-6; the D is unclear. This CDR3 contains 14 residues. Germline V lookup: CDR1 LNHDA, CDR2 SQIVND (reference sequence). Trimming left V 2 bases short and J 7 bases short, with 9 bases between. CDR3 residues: CASSISGSNSPLHF. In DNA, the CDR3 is TGTGCCAGTAGTATATCGGGCTCCAATTCACCCCTCCACTTT.

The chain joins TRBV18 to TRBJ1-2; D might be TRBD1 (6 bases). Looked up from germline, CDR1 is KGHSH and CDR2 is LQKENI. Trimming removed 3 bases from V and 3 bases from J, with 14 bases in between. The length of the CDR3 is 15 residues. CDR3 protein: CASSPDRGLDYGYTF. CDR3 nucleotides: TGTGCCAGCTCACCGGACCGGGGGCTAGACTATGGCTACACCTTC.

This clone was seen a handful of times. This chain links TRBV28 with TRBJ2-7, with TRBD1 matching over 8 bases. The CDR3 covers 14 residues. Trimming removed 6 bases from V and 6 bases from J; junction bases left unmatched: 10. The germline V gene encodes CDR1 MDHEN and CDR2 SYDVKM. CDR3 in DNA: TGTGCCAGCAGCAATGGACAGGGCAAATTCGAGCAGTACTTC. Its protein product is CASSNGQGKFEQYF.

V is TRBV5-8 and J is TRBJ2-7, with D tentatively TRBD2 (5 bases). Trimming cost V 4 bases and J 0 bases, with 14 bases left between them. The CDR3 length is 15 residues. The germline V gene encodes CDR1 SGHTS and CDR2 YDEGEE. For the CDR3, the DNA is TGTGCCAGCAGCCGTTTGTGGGCGGGCTCCTACGAGCAGTACTTC. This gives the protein CASSRLWAGSYEQYF.

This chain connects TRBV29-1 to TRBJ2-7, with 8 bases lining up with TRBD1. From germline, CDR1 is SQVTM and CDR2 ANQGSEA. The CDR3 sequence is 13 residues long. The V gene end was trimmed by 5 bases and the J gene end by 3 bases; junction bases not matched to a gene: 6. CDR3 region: CSVRGQGNYEQYF. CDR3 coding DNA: TGCAGCGTTCGCGGACAGGGAAACTACGAGCAGTACTTC.